The source of this T cell receptor (beta chain) is a study of brain T cells in children with intractable seizures. Trimming removed 3 bases from V and 7 bases from J; junction bases left unmatched: 17. CDR3 length equals 18 residues. Germline lookup yields CDR1 WNHNN and CDR2 SYGVQD (reference sequence). For this clone: Its antigen is unknown.

Clones were read by immunoSEQ multiplex PCR, and TCRdb kept only the in-frame ones, dropping some. The table records around 80,000 clones, roughly 89% of them present only once. Sequencing was limited to surgery cases with top T cell transcript signatures in brain tissue. Before surgery, patients took at least one anti-epileptic drug. Notes on the study in general: Viral specificity was inferred only from CDR3 similarity; HCMV serostatus was unknown. Pre-surgery blood may have been undersampled, hiding some clones.

The chain recombines TRBV10-1 with TRBJ1-4; 7 nucleotides match TRBD1. The sequence came from a girl aged 2-10 years with Rasmussen encephalitis and intractable seizures. This sample comprised peripheral blood, obtained at surgery. The CDR3 DNA reads TGCGCCAGCAGTGATGAACACCCCGGACAGGTAGAGGGTGAAAAACTGTTTTTT. Protein: CASSDEHPGQVEGEKLFF.